This TCR beta chain came from a study of shared clonotypes between healthy human individuals. Notes on the study in general: Non-shared clonotypes showed lower generation probabilities than clonotypes common to all four donors. Sampling was confined to blood; repertoires within tissues likely differ.

Unmatched junction bases numbered 4, after V lost 0 bases and J lost 7 bases. The CDR3 spans 16 residues. Germline V lookup: CDR1 MNHEY, CDR2 SVGAGI. Evenly divided among several immunoSEQ plates was the genomic DNA of each subset. Profiled with immunoSEQ multiplex PCR; TCRdb holds only in-frame clones, not every one. The top ten hold under 0.15% of the sample, which has 2 million or so clones, 85% to 95% seen once. Points on this clone: The antigen remains undetermined.

Splitting the CD4+ cells yielded a CD45RA+ naive subset and a CD45RA-negative memory subset. The clonotype comes from a man younger than 35 in good health. The sample taken for sequencing was naive CD4+ T cells sorted from blood. Subset defined: CD45RA+ positively selected. The chain employs TRBV6-5 and TRBJ2-1; 12 positions match TRBD2. The CDR3 sequence: CASSYSWTSGMNEQFF. The CDR3 DNA sequence: TGTGCCAGCAGTTACTCCTGGACTAGCGGGATGAATGAGCAGTTCTTC.